This entry features one TCR beta chain sequence. The antigen it recognizes is unknown. No base quality values were provided; no much bigger clone lies one nucleotide off. TCRbeta CDR3 regions were amplified from genomic DNA by means of the immunoSEQ Assay, a bias-controlled multiplex PCR. The authors' analysis ran thus. The number of nucleated cells in each sample was estimated by amplification of reference gene primers within the assay. Sequence reads were collapsed and filtered to measure the absolute abundance of every unique TCRbeta CDR3 rearrangement. Productive Simpson clonality was computed per sample as the square root of Simpson's diversity index over productive rearrangements. In TCRdb, the immuneACCESS table is reduced to in-frame sequences with V and J assigned. These tables do not hold every clone; where another copy was compared, an unresolved V gene accounts for under half, and the others remain unexplained. That table furnishes V, J and clone size, whereas the DNA furnished D and trimming. This sample holds under 300,000 clones; around 87% were observed only once. Approximately 7.6% of the sample lies in the top ten.

The data originate from a study of blood T cell repertoires in COVID-19 (dated by TCRdb to about 2020). A note on the overall study: Samples from collaborators originated in the United States, Italy and Spain and spanned both the acute and convalescent phases of COVID-19. The material from the prospective study consisted of cDNA or gDNA derived from T cells, B-cell-depleted T cells, or PBMCs. Samples were obtained from the ongoing ImmuneRACE study (first 160 participants) and from roughly 1,300 subjects provided by 6 global collaborators. The repertoires were released in a freely available public database intended as a resource for research on the immune response to SARS-CoV-2. Sample metadata almost always included a de-identified subject ID, COVID-19 status, age in years and sex. Where available, HLA class I and class II types were taken from metadata supplied by the sample provider and were not determined by assay-based typing. The dataset comprised deeply sampled blood TCRbeta repertoires from subjects exposed to, actively infected with, or recovered from COVID-19. Results and caveats for the whole study, not just this receptor: The quantity of clinical and demographic metadata differed by source and by participant and was supplied without curation.

A second Seattle source provided samples from volunteer blood donors who had recovered from COVID-19. Whole blood was collected in K2EDTA tubes by collaborating institutions according to the institutions' own protocols. For TCRbeta analysis, collaborators shipped samples as frozen whole blood, isolated PBMCs, or DNA extracted from either of those sample types. The CDR3, cysteine through phenylalanine, is 16 amino acids long. Only the CDR3 part of the read is kept: 48 bases, read in frame from the first base. The V and J ends are trimmed by 0 bases and 0 bases, leaving 9 bases between them. According to the germline V gene, CDR1 reads KGHSH and CDR2 reads LQKENI.

The sequencing input was peripheral blood. The source of this sequence is a man in his sixties who had recovered from COVID-19. In this chain, TRBV18 is recombined with TRBJ1-5, with TRBD1 tentatively as D gene (5 bases match). The CDR3 corresponds to CASSPPPGGSNQPQHF. The DNA reads as follows: TGTGCCAGCTCACCACCCCCGGGGGGTAGCAATCAGCCCCAGCATTTT.